The 23 T cell receptor beta chains in this list originate from one sample, sequenced in a study of blood T cell repertoires in COVID-19. Profiled with immunoSEQ multiplex PCR; TCRdb holds only in-frame clones, not every one. This table has under 450,000 clones, roughly four fifths appearing once. The source material was PBMCs or T cells enriched from blood (not recorded which). These receptors came from a woman in her fifties or sixties who had recovered from COVID-19.

The rearrangement joins TRBV5-5 to TRBJ2-7, with TRBD1 matching 7 bases. Germline-derived CDR1 and CDR2 are SGHKS and YYEKEE (reference sequence). V lost 4 bases and J lost 1; bases outside the gene matches: 8. CDR3 size: 15 residues. The CDR3 loop is CASSRSGTESYEQYF. The CDR3 coding sequence is TGTGCCAGCAGCAGATCCGGGACAGAATCCTACGAGCAGTACTTC.

CDR3 sequence reads: CASKTGGDTGRAPQHF. Here the CDR3 DNA reads TGTGCCAGTAAAACAGGGGGCGACACCGGAAGGGCGCCCCAGCATTTT. The chain carries TRBV19 and TRBJ1-5; TRBD1 matches 9 bases. Germline trimming cut 7 bases from V and 9 bases from J; bases unmatched to any gene: 16. Germline V gene data show CDR1 as LNHDA and CDR2 as SQIVND (reference sequence). The CDR3 has 16 amino acids.

In its sample, this clone was seen a few times. The gene calls are TRBV7-2 and TRBJ1-1, with no clear D. Germline CDR1 reads SGHTA; CDR2 reads FQGNSA. V lost 5 bases and J lost 1, with 11 bases in between. The length of the CDR3 is 14 residues. CDR3 DNA: TGTGCCAGCAGCGTTTTGATGGCGAACACTGAAGCTTTCTTT. Encoded protein: CASSVLMANTEAFF.

This clone turned up a few times. The chain joins TRBV29-1 to TRBJ1-2, with 8 bases identical to TRBD1. Germline values: CDR1 SQVTM, CDR2 ANQGSEA. The CDR3 totals 13 residues. The ends lost 4 bases at V and 2 bases at J; junction bases unmatched: 3. The DNA of the CDR3 is TGCAGCGTTGCGACAGGGGCGAACTATGGCTACACCTTC. Amino acids: CSVATGANYGYTF. Complete variable domain (other parts from reference TRBV29-1 and TRBJ1-2): SAVISQKPSRDICQRGTSLTIQCQVDSQVTMMFWYRQQPGQSLTLIATANQGSEATYESGFVIDKFPISRPNLTFSTLTVSNMSPEDSSIYLCSVATGANYGYTFGSGTRLTVV.

V and J are TRBV5-4 and TRBJ1-2; 9 positions agree with TRBD1. This CDR3 region has 14 residues. CDR1 SGHNT and CDR2 YYREEE come from the germline V gene (reference sequence). V lost 6 bases to trimming and J lost 2 bases; unmatched junction nucleotides: 5. The CDR3 nucleotides read TGTGCCAGCACACAGGGGGCGCAAAACTATGGCTACACCTTC. As protein: CASTQGAQNYGYTF.

V is TRBV7-9 and J is TRBJ1-4; D is unresolved. The CDR3 runs 15 residues. Trimming took off 5 bases at V and 6 bases at J, with 16 bases between the two ends. The germline CDR1 and CDR2 sequences are SEHNR and FQNEAQ (reference sequence). The CDR3 DNA reads TGTGCCAGCAGCCAGCCCGGGGTTTCTTATGAAAAACTGTTTTTT. Translating gives CASSQPGVSYEKLFF.

CDR3 nucleotides: TGTGCCACCAACCACCCAGGGAAAAATGAAGCTTTCTTT. Its translation is CATNHPGKNEAFF. The rearrangement uses TRBV24-1 and TRBJ1-1, with D possibly being TRBD1 (5 bases). Trimming left V 8 bases short and J 7 bases short, with 16 bases between. Germline V gene data show CDR1 as KGHDR and CDR2 as SFDVKD. The CDR3 totals 13 residues.

CDR3 region: CASSTRTGASNYGYTF. Here the CDR3 DNA reads TGTGCCAGTAGTACTCGGACAGGGGCTTCTAACTATGGCTACACCTTC. The chain joins TRBV19 to TRBJ1-2, with 9 bases lining up with TRBD1. V lost 4 bases, J lost 0 bases, and 6 bases stayed unmatched. The germline gives CDR1 LNHDA, CDR2 SQIVND (reference sequence). This CDR3 comprises 16 residues.

The chain links TRBV19 to TRBJ1-3; D unresolved. The CDR3 has 17 residues. Germline-derived CDR1 and CDR2 are LNHDA and SQIVND (reference sequence). V was cut by 1 base and J by 0 bases, with 13 bases left in between. CDR3 loop: CASSIVQAPSSGNTIYF. The CDR3 coding sequence is TGTGCCAGTAGTATAGTGCAAGCCCCGAGCTCTGGAAACACCATATATTTT.

This clone has just a few counts. The chain carries TRBV27 and TRBJ2-7; 9 bases fit TRBD1. The CDR3 contains 15 residues. With 0 bases clipped from V and 2 bases from J, the junction kept 2 bases outside the gene matches. Germline V gives CDR1 MNHEY, CDR2 SMNVEV (reference sequence). The DNA for the CDR3 is TGTGCCAGCAGTTTATCTGGGACAGGGACCTACGAGCAGTACTTC. Its translation: CASSLSGTGTYEQYF.

This clone was seen a handful of times. The V call is TRBV25-1, the J call TRBJ1-2; TRBD1 might be the D (6 bases). CDR3 length equals 14 residues. Trimming removed 10 bases from V and 7 bases from J, with 22 bases in between. CDR1 and CDR2 (germline): MGHDK, SYGVNS. This CDR3 reads CATKADRWVFGYTF. CDR3 in DNA: TGTGCCACTAAGGCCGACAGGTGGGTGTTTGGCTACACCTTC.

This chain joins TRBV19 and TRBJ2-7, with TRBD2 as a possible D gene (6 bases). The CDR3 is made up of 17 amino acids. Trimming took 6 bases from V and 9 from J, leaving 30 bases between them. CDR1 is LNHDA, CDR2 SQIVND, per germline (reference sequence). CDR3 region: CASRGTGRGNEEFGQYF. CDR3 nucleotides: TGTGCCAGTAGAGGAACGGGCCGGGGGAATGAGGAGTTCGGGCAGTACTTC.

This clone was detected a few times. The chain combines TRBV2 with TRBJ2-1; D call uncertain. V gave up 5 bases and J gave up 6 bases, with 17 bases separating them. In germline, CDR1 is SNHLY, CDR2 FYNNEI. This CDR3 region has 15 residues. CDR3 residues: CASSSERVDTNEQFF. The CDR3, as DNA: TGTGCCAGCAGTTCCGAACGTGTAGATACCAATGAGCAGTTCTTC.

This rearrangement joins TRBV6-5 to TRBJ2-7, with D possibly being TRBD1 (5 bases). The CDR3 extends over 15 amino acids. Germline loops: CDR1 MNHEY, CDR2 SVGAGI. V was pared by 5 bases and J by 3 bases, with 17 bases between. Here the CDR3 reads CASSKVGQGIYEQYF. CDR3 nucleotides: TGTGCCAGCAGTAAGGTGGGGCAGGGAATCTACGAGCAGTACTTC.

The rearrangement uses TRBV5-1 and TRBJ1-1; a weak D match, TRBD1 (6 bases). The CDR3 runs 15 residues. Trimming left V 4 bases short and J 0 bases short, with 13 bases between. CDR1 and CDR2 from the germline V gene are SGHRS and YFSETQ. In DNA, the CDR3 is TGCGCCAGCAGCAAGTTGACAGGCTTGAACACTGAAGCTTTCTTT. The encoded protein is CASSKLTGLNTEAFF.

CDR3 nucleotide sequence: TGCGCCAGCAGCCTAAGTAGCAGCCCCAATGAAAAACTGTTTTTT. Translating it yields CASSLSSSPNEKLFF. V usage is TRBV5-1 and J usage is TRBJ1-4; D is unresolved. Germline assignment: CDR1 SGHRS and CDR2 YFSETQ. This CDR3 is 15 amino acids long. The V end was cut by 4 bases, the J end by 5 bases, with 15 bases between.

The rearrangement links TRBV7-8 to TRBJ2-7, with TRBD1 as a possible D gene (5 bases). There are 12 residues in the CDR3. V was pared by 1 base and J by 6 bases, with 7 bases between. The germline V gene has CDR1 SGHVS and CDR2 FQNEAQ. CDR3 region: CASSLEGFEQYF. CDR3 bases: TGTGCCAGCAGCTTAGAGGGGTTCGAGCAGTACTTC. The full variable domain, in which reference TRBV7-8 and TRBJ2-7 provide the parts outside the CDR3, is GAGVSQSPRYKVAKRGQDVALRCDPISGHVSLFWYQQALGQGPEFLTYFQNEAQLDKSGLPSDRFFAERPEGSVSTLKIQRTQQEDSAVYLCASSLEGFEQYFGPGTRLTVT.

The rearrangement links TRBV11-2 to TRBJ2-2; 10 positions agree with TRBD2. The V and J ends lost 4 bases and 7 bases, in that order; junction bases with no gene match: 12. CDR3 length: 17 amino acids. Germline CDR1 and CDR2: SGHAT and FQNNGV. The CDR3 DNA reads as TGTGCCAGCAGCTCGTTCCTCTCAGCGGGAGGGCTCGGGGAGCTGTTTTTT. It translates to CASSSFLSAGGLGELFF.

The rearrangement uses TRBV6-5 and TRBJ1-5; 8 positions match TRBD1. CDR1 is MNHEY and CDR2 is SVGAGI in the germline V gene. V shed 3 bases and J 7 bases; nucleotides not matched to a gene: 11. The CDR3 is made up of 16 amino acids. The CDR3 bases are TGTGCCAGCAGTTATGGCTCCAGGGGGCGCGGGCAGCCCCAGCATTTT. Encoded protein: CASSYGSRGRGQPQHF.

The chain combines TRBV5-4 with TRBJ1-1, with D perhaps TRBD1 (5 bases). The CDR3 loop spans 11 amino acids. The V end was cut by 7 bases, the J end by 4 bases, with 8 bases between. Per the germline V gene, CDR1 is SGHNT and CDR2 is YYREEE (reference sequence). The CDR3 spells CASWGGTEAFF. The CDR3 DNA follows: TGTGCCAGCTGGGGGGGCACTGAAGCTTTCTTT.

This chain connects TRBV10-3 to TRBJ1-3; D gene ambiguous. V was cut by 4 bases and J by 3 bases, with 10 bases left in between. The length of the CDR3 is 14 residues. Germline V gene sequence: CDR1 ENHRY, CDR2 SYGVKD. In DNA, the CDR3 is TGTGCCATCAGTGCCCTCCCCAGTGGAAACACCATATATTTT. It codes for CAISALPSGNTIYF.

This chain links TRBV7-9 with TRBJ2-7, with TRBD2 as a possible D gene (6 bases). The CDR3 is made up of 18 amino acids. V was trimmed by 1 base and J by 0 bases, leaving 19 bases between them. The germline V gene has CDR1 SEHNR and CDR2 FQNEAQ (reference sequence). The CDR3 DNA reads as TGTGCCAGCAGCTTAGGGGGGGATTACTCCCCGTTCTCCTACGAGCAGTACTTC. Residues: CASSLGGDYSPFSYEQYF.

The chain is built from TRBV7-9 and TRBJ2-6; 9 bases are a match to TRBD1. The germline V gene encodes CDR1 SEHNR and CDR2 FQNEAQ (reference sequence). V shed 5 bases and J 0 bases; nucleotides not matched to a gene: 11. This CDR3 is built from 19 residues. The CDR3 DNA is TGTGCCAGCAGCACAGACTCGCGGGACAGGGACTCTGGGGCCAACGTCCTGACTTTC. Translated: CASSTDSRDRDSGANVLTF.